This T cell receptor (beta chain) was sequenced during a study of T-cell reconstitution after alpha-beta-depleted transplantation in children. For TCRbeta, the library was prepared with unique molecular identifiers. One entry per CDR3 protein results from TCRdb running MiXCR on the PCR reads. The table records approximately 230,000 distinct CDR3 sequences, around 25% of them present only once. CDR3 length: 16 residues. Per the germline V gene, CDR1 is LNHDA and CDR2 is SQIVND (reference sequence). Trimming left V 1 base short and J 0 bases short, with 13 bases between. This clonotype has a handful of counts.

The receptor was isolated from a female patient aged 2-15 years who had a stem cell transplant for congenital amegakaryocytic thrombocytopenia, so the T cells may come from the graft donor. The sample here was PBMCs, mostly from graft donor cells, taken 360 days after TCRalphabeta/CD19-depleted stem cell transplant. The rearrangement joins TRBV19 to TRBJ2-7; perhaps TRBD2 as D (6 bases). This CDR3 is CASSIVPGLDSYEQYF. Written as DNA, the CDR3 is TGTGCCAGTAGTATAGTTCCGGGACTGGACTCCTACGAGCAGTACTTC.